Detailed here is one T cell receptor beta chain. Authors' methods: Scientists estimated how many nucleated cells there were by amplifying reference gene primers. Assay: immunoSEQ multiplex PCR; the TCRdb copy retains only in-frame clones and omits some. D and trimming were read from the DNA, whereas the V and J calls and clone size are those reported in that table. The repertoire consists of some 100,000 clones, with roughly nine tenths occurring once and the leading ten covering 5.1%. This record belongs to a study of blood T cell repertoires in COVID-19. Turning to the study itself: The origin of the acute and convalescent COVID-19 samples was the United States, Italy and Spain.

CDR3 length: 17 residues. CDR1 is LGHNA, CDR2 YSLEER, per germline. Losses at the gene ends were 4 bases for V and 3 bases for J; bases not matched to a gene: 8. The V gene is TRBV4-3, the J gene TRBJ2-2, with 10 bases fitting TRBD2. Material for sequencing was peripheral blood. This sequence originates from a man aged 50 to 59 with acute or convalescent COVID-19. The chain's CDR3 is CASSRIRTSGDTGELFF. Here the CDR3 DNA reads TGCGCCAGCAGCCGGATAAGGACTAGCGGCGACACCGGGGAGCTGTTTTTT.